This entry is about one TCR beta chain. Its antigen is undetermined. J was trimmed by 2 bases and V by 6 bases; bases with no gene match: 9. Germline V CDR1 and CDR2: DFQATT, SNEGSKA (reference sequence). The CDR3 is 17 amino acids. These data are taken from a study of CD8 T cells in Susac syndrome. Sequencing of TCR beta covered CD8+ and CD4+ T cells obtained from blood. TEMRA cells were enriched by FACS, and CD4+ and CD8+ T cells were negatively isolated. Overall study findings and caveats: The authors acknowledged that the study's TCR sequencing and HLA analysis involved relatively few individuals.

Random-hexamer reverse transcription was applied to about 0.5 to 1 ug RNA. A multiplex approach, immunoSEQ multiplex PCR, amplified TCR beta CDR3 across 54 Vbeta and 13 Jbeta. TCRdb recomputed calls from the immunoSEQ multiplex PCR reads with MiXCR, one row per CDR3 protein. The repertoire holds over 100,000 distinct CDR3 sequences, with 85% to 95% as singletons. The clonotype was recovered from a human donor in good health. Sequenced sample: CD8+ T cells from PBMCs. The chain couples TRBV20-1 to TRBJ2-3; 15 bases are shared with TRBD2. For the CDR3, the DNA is TGCAGTGCGCCCAAGGGGACTAGCGGGAGGCACACAGATACGCAGTATTTT. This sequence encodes CSAPKGTSGRHTDTQYF.